This entry lists 18 T cell receptor beta chains sequenced from one sample in a study of cytomegalovirus exposure and HLA in healthy donors (dated by TCRdb to 2016 to 2017). Libraries were constructed by the immunoSEQ multiplex PCR assay. The multiplex PCR relied on a mix of 60 forward primers for TCR Vbeta segments and 13 reverse primers for TCR Jbeta segments. TCRdb mirrors the immuneACCESS table, restricted to in-frame sequences. Some clones are absent from its copies; in checked studies, under half trace to an unresolved V gene, and the reason for the others is unknown. The sample includes approximately 100,000 clones, with approximately 81% observed a single time. 4.1% of the sample rests with the top ten. The sample was PBMCs. The receptors stem from a female donor in good health and CMV-seropositive.

The DNA of the CDR3 is TGCGCCAGCAGTGAGTCACCCCGACTTATGAACACTGAAGCTTTCTTT. Protein sequence: CASSESPRLMNTEAFF. V gene TRBV10-2 combines with J gene TRBJ1-1, with no clear D. Trimming removed 0 bases from V and 0 bases from J, with 11 bases in between. CDR1 and CDR2 from the germline V gene are WSHSY and SAAADI. CDR3 size: 16 residues.

The rearrangement joins TRBV7-2 to TRBJ1-3; 9 bases align to TRBD1. The CDR3 is made up of 16 amino acids. V gave up 3 bases and J gave up 7 bases; unmatched junction bases: 10. CDR1 is SGHTA, CDR2 FQGNSA, per germline. The CDR3 nucleotides read TGTGCCAGCAGCTTGGAACCCGGGACAGGGTTTAACACCATATATTTT. As protein: CASSLEPGTGFNTIYF.

This rearrangement joins TRBV7-2 to TRBJ2-7; 10 bases agree with TRBD2. The CDR3 length is 16 residues. The J segment lost 2 bases and the V segment lost 5 bases, leaving 9 bases of the junction unmatched. Germline values: CDR1 SGHTA, CDR2 FQGNSA. In DNA form, the CDR3 reads TGTGCCAGCAGCCCTCGGCTAGCGGGAGTGACCTACGAGCAGTACTTC. As protein: CASSPRLAGVTYEQYF.

The J gene is TRBJ2-1, the V gene TRBV7-9; 12 bases line up with TRBD2. The CDR3 length is 15 residues. Germline V gene sequence: CDR1 SEHNR, CDR2 FQNEAQ (reference sequence). The V segment lost 4 bases and the J segment 8 bases; nucleotides outside the gene matches: 6. CDR3 coding DNA: TGTGCCAGCAGCTCCCTAGCGGGAGGGGCGGATGAGCAGTTCTTC. It yields the protein CASSSLAGGADEQFF.

This clone has only one observation. The chain has TRBV27 and TRBJ2-7; D remains unclear. The V and J ends lost 6 bases and 7 bases respectively, with 22 bases between them. The CDR3 runs 15 residues. Germline assignment: CDR1 MNHEY and CDR2 SMNVEV (reference sequence). The CDR3, as DNA: TGTGCCAGCAGGTCCCAGCGTTCCCCCTTCGGAGAGCAGTACTTC. Its protein product is CASRSQRSPFGEQYF.

Comments on this clone: Mismatch with germline at one junction end may stem from a read error. This chain uses TRBV7-9 with TRBJ1-1, with D uncertain. Germline loops: CDR1 SEHNR, CDR2 FQNEAQ (reference sequence). The CDR3 loop spans 12 amino acids. CDR3: CSSSLAGSEAFF. CDR3 nucleotide sequence: TGTTCCAGCAGCTTAGCCGGTAGTGAAGCTTTCTTT.

The chain couples TRBV18 to TRBJ2-5; 9 bases map to TRBD1. J lost 5 bases, V lost 5 bases, and 6 bases had no gene match. Looked up from germline, CDR1 is KGHSH and CDR2 is LQKENI. This CDR3 has 14 amino acids. The CDR3 DNA follows: TGTGCCAGCTCATCGGGACAGGGAGGGGAGACCCAGTACTTC. Amino acids: CASSSGQGGETQYF.

The chain recombines TRBV7-2 with TRBJ2-7; a weak D match, TRBD2 (7 bases). The V and J ends lost 7 bases and 3 bases respectively, with 13 bases between them. This CDR3 has 13 amino acids. Germline V gene lookup returns CDR1 SGHTA and CDR2 FQGNSA. The CDR3: CASTSRGGYEQYF. CDR3 in DNA: TGTGCCAGCACCTCTAGGGGGGGCTACGAGCAGTACTTC.

The V call is TRBV5-1, the J call TRBJ2-1; 8 bases are shared with TRBD2. CDR3 length: 15 amino acids. CDR1 and CDR2 (germline): SGHRS, YFSETQ. Trimming at V came to 4 bases and at J to 5 bases, leaving 8 bases not matched to a gene. The CDR3 sequence: CASSPRAGRDNEQFF. DNA for the CDR3: TGCGCCAGCAGCCCCCGGGCCGGGAGGGACAATGAGCAGTTCTTC.

The V call is TRBV10-3, the J call TRBJ1-2, with D possibly TRBD1 on 6 matching bases. CDR3 length equals 14 residues. The germline V gene has CDR1 ENHRY and CDR2 SYGVKD. Trimming cost V 3 bases and J 4 bases, with 12 bases left between them. The CDR3 DNA sequence: TGTGCCATCAGTGATAGGGACAATAGCTATGGCTACACCTTC. As protein: CAISDRDNSYGYTF.

The chain recombines TRBV29-1 with TRBJ2-1, with 8 bases lining up with TRBD2. V shed 4 bases and J 6 bases; nucleotides not matched to a gene: 8. Germline V gene data show CDR1 as SQVTM and CDR2 as ANQGSEA. The CDR3 sequence is 14 residues long. CDR3 sequence reads: CSVGLGLVTNEQFF. CDR3 nucleotide sequence: TGCAGCGTTGGCTTGGGACTAGTAACCAATGAGCAGTTCTTC.

The V and J genes are TRBV6-6 and TRBJ1-4, with a tentative D call TRBD1 (5 bases). V was cut by 0 bases and J by 5 bases, with 10 bases left in between. CDR1 MNHNY and CDR2 SVGAGI come from the germline V gene (reference sequence). This CDR3 is 15 amino acids long. CDR3 sequence reads: CASSYSTRQNEKLFF. The DNA of the CDR3 is TGTGCCAGCAGTTACTCCACCCGACAGAATGAAAAACTGTTTTTT.

The chain is built from TRBV5-1 and TRBJ2-5; 7 positions match TRBD2. The germline V gene has CDR1 SGHRS and CDR2 YFSETQ. The CDR3 extends over 17 amino acids. J lost 6 bases, V lost 2 bases, and 16 bases had no gene match. The CDR3 here is CASSFSSRPAGVKTQYF. The CDR3 DNA reads TGCGCCAGCAGCTTTTCGTCTCGTCCGGCGGGAGTAAAGACCCAGTACTTC.

This clone was seen a handful of times. The V and J genes are TRBV7-9 and TRBJ1-4; D call uncertain. The germline V gene has CDR1 SEHNR and CDR2 FQNEAQ (reference sequence). This CDR3 has 15 residues. V was shortened by 0 bases and J by 5 bases, with 10 bases between the two germline ends. CDR3 region: CASSLAGGENEKLFF. In DNA, the CDR3 is TGTGCCAGCAGCTTAGCCGGTGGGGAGAATGAAAAACTGTTTTTT.

The gene calls are TRBV5-4 and TRBJ2-3; unclear D gene. V lost 0 bases, J lost 11 bases, and 13 bases lay in between. Germline CDR1 SGHNT, CDR2 YYREEE (reference sequence). CDR3 length: 13 amino acids. The CDR3 DNA reads TGTGCCAGCAGCTTGGTGGATGAGGAAGGGCAGTATTTT. As protein: CASSLVDEEGQYF. Filled out from reference TRBV5-4 and TRBJ2-3, the complete variable domain reads ETGVTQSPTHLIKTRGQQVTLRCSSQSGHNTVSWYQQALGQGPQFIFQYYREEENGRGNFPPRFSGLQFPNYSSELNVNALELDDSALYLCASSLVDEEGQYFGPGTRLTVL.

This chain uses TRBV5-6 with TRBJ1-1, with 9 nucleotides matching TRBD1. The trim removed 0 bases at V and 0 bases at J, leaving 9 bases unmatched. The CDR3 contains 18 residues. The germline gives CDR1 SGHDT, CDR2 YYEEEE. The CDR3 region has the DNA TGTGCCAGCAGCTTGGGGAGGGGACAGGGTTACATGAACACTGAAGCTTTCTTT. Its translation is CASSLGRGQGYMNTEAFF.

This chain joins TRBV7-9 and TRBJ1-1; D not certain. Trimming shortened V by 1 base and J by 8 bases, and 11 bases separated the two germline ends. The CDR3 covers 13 residues. Germline V gene lookup returns CDR1 SEHNR and CDR2 FQNEAQ (reference sequence). CDR3 coding DNA: TGTGCCAGCAGCTTAGACAGTAGACGGGAAGCTTTCTTT. Protein sequence: CASSLDSRREAFF.

The genes are TRBV11-2 and TRBJ2-1; 10 bases match TRBD2. This CDR3 is 15 amino acids long. With 2 bases clipped from V and 6 bases from J, the junction kept 4 bases outside the gene matches. Per germline, CDR1 SGHAT and CDR2 FQNNGV. CDR3 loop: CASSLSSGGFNEQFF. The CDR3 nucleotides read TGTGCCAGCAGCTTATCTAGCGGGGGATTCAATGAGCAGTTCTTC.